This is a list of T cell receptor beta chains from one sample in a study of blood T cell repertoires in COVID-19. Clones were sequenced by immunoSEQ multiplex PCR, and TCRdb holds only the in-frame ones, with some missing. The table lists roughly 300,000 clones, roughly 84% of them singletons. The sequenced sample was PBMCs or T cells enriched from blood (not recorded which). These receptors were collected from a woman in her 30s who had recovered from COVID-19. Both conserved end residues are part of each CDR3. Fields, in order: V gene, CDR3 length, J gene, clone size, D gene, CDR3 protein, CDR3 DNA. D genes are given only for firm matches. Clone size is not always given. Where it is, it says once, few, many or a class for expanded clones.

TRBV2	14	TRBJ2-1	-	-	CASSGQSSYNEQFF	TGTGCCAGCAGTGGACAGAGCTCCTACAATGAGCAGTTCTTC
TRBV6-6	14	TRBJ1-4	-	-	CASSYEGWDEKLFF	TGTGCCAGCAGTTATGAGGGATGGGATGAAAAACTGTTTTTT
TRBV3-1/TRBV3-2	15	TRBJ1-2	-	-	CASSQESGEIHGYTF	TGTGCCAGCAGCCAAGAGTCAGGGGAAATTCATGGCTACACCTTC
TRBV9	17	TRBJ2-5	once	TRBD2	CASSAGTSGGARETQYF	TGTGCCAGCAGCGCCGGGACTAGCGGGGGGGCCAGGGAGACCCAGTACTTC
TRBV30	14	TRBJ2-1	once	TRBD2	CAWISGGAYNEQFF	TGTGCCTGGATCAGCGGGGGGGCCTACAATGAGCAGTTCTTC
TRBV25-1	13	TRBJ1-1	-	-	CASSERLNTEAFF	TGTGCCAGCAGTGAACGGTTGAACACTGAAGCTTTCTTT
TRBV30	16	TRBJ1-1	-	-	CAWSVRLPFMNTEAFF	TGTGCCTGGAGTGTACGACTGCCGTTCATGAACACTGAAGCTTTCTTT
TRBV15	17	TRBJ2-6	-	TRBD1	CATSRGRDRAGANVLTF	TGTGCCACCAGCAGGGGCCGGGACAGGGCTGGGGCCAACGTCCTGACTTTC
TRBV6-5	15	TRBJ1-4	-	TRBD1	CASRKTGFTNEKLFF	TGTGCCAGCAGGAAGACAGGGTTCACTAATGAAAAACTGTTTTTT
TRBV6-5	15	TRBJ2-1	few	TRBD1	CASNRGRVVGNEQFF	TGTGCCAGCAACAGGGGGCGCGTGGTGGGCAATGAGCAGTTCTTC
TRBV15	16	TRBJ1-4	-	-	CATSRRRSGVNEKLFF	TGTGCCACCAGCAGGAGGAGGTCTGGGGTTAATGAAAAACTGTTTTTT
TRBV5-5	14	TRBJ2-3	once	-	CASSSNWGADTQYF	TGTGCCAGCAGCTCAAACTGGGGCGCAGATACGCAGTATTTT
TRBV2	15	TRBJ2-1	-	TRBD1	CASSNPGQGHNEQFF	TGTGCCAGCAGTAATCCGGGACAGGGGCACAATGAGCAGTTCTTC
TRBV28	14	TRBJ2-7	once	TRBD1	CASRVRGQTYEQYF	TGTGCCAGCAGGGTCAGGGGGCAGACCTACGAGCAGTACTTC
TRBV2	12	TRBJ1-1	-	-	CASKQGNTEAFF	TGTGCCAGCAAACAGGGAAACACTGAAGCTTTCTTT
TRBV5-6	16	TRBJ2-2	-	-	CASSLVGAPNTGELFF	TGTGCCAGCAGCTTGGTAGGGGCCCCAAACACCGGGGAGCTGTTTTTT
TRBV2	14	TRBJ1-4	-	-	CASREGPTNEKLFF	TGTGCCAGCAGGGAGGGGCCAACTAATGAAAAACTGTTTTTT
TRBV27	14	TRBJ2-2	-	TRBD1	CASARDRGTGELFF	TGTGCCAGCGCGAGGGACAGGGGGACCGGGGAGCTGTTTTTT
TRBV5-1	15	TRBJ1-1	-	-	CASRFVDRMNTEAFF	TGCGCCAGCAGATTTGTTGACAGAATGAACACTGAAGCTTTCTTT
TRBV2	15	TRBJ2-3	once	TRBD2	CASIRTSGGTDTQYF	TGTGCCAGCATCAGGACTAGCGGGGGCACAGATACGCAGTATTTT
TRBV5-8	11	TRBJ1-1	-	-	CASRYDTEAFF	TGTGCCAGCAGGTATGACACTGAAGCTTTCTTT
TRBV6-2/TRBV6-3	16	TRBJ1-1	-	TRBD1	CASSRRGDTTNTEAFF	TGTGCCAGCAGTCGCAGGGGGGATACTACGAACACTGAAGCTTTCTTT
TRBV5-6	15	TRBJ2-7	-	TRBD1	CASSSAGDRDDEQYF	TGTGCCAGCAGCTCCGCGGGCGACAGGGATGACGAGCAGTACTTC
TRBV6-1	15	TRBJ2-7	-	-	CASSEARLGLYEQYF	TGTGCCAGCAGTGAAGCGCGATTGGGCCTCTACGAGCAGTACTTC
TRBV7-9	16	TRBJ2-7	-	-	CASSGRVRPLSYEQYF	TGTGCCAGCAGCGGCCGGGTACGTCCGCTCTCCTACGAGCAGTACTTC
TRBV7-9	17	TRBJ2-3	-	-	CASSSGSAGQSTDTQYF	TGTGCCAGCAGCTCGGGTTCCGCGGGACAGAGCACAGATACGCAGTATTTT
TRBV5-1	13	TRBJ1-4	-	-	CASSRGRNEKLFF	TGCGCCAGCAGCCGAGGAAGGAATGAAAAACTGTTTTTT
TRBV6-5	14	TRBJ2-7	-	TRBD1	CASSWGQGSYEQYF	TGTGCCAGCAGTTGGGGACAGGGGTCCTACGAGCAGTACTTC
TRBV10-2	14	TRBJ1-5	-	-	CASNSDITNQPQHF	TGCGCCAGCAACAGTGACATTACAAATCAGCCCCAGCATTTT